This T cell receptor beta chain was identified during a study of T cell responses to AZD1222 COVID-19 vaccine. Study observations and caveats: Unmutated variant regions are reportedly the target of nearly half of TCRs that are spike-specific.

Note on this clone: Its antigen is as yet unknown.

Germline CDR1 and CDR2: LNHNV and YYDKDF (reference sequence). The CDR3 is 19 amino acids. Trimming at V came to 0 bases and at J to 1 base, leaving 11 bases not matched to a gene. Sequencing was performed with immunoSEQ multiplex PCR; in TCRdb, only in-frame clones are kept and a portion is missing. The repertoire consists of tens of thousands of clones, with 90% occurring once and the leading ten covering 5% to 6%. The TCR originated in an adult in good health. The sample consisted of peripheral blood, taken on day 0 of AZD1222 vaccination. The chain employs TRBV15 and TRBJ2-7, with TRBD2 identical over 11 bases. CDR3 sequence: CATSREVTSGGTGSYEQYF. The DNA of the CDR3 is TGTGCCACCAGCAGAGAAGTAACTAGCGGGGGCACAGGGTCCTACGAGCAGTACTTC.